These 29 T cell receptor beta chains originate from one sample sequenced in a study of neoadjuvant anti-PD-1 for oral cavity cancer. Time point reported: after neoadjuvant nivolumab, at surgical resection. Using immunoSEQ multiplex PCR, the repertoire was profiled, and TCRdb retains in-frame clones only, with some absent. Among about 15,000 clones listed, around 36% were seen once. Source: tumor tissue, taken after nivolumab (anti-PD-1) treatment. The receptor set was obtained from a person aged 35 to 85 with oral cavity squamous cell carcinoma.

The genes are TRBV7-6 and TRBJ2-1; possibly TRBD2 for D (6 bases). Germline assignment: CDR1 SGHVS and CDR2 FNYEAQ. The V and J ends lost 1 base and 5 bases respectively, with 15 bases between them. The CDR3 is 16 amino acids. As DNA, the CDR3 is TGTGCCAGCAGCTTAGGGGTAGGGCGGGGCCACAATGAGCAGTTCTTC. Encoded protein: CASSLGVGRGHNEQFF.

This clone was observed a few times. The chain is built from TRBV20-1 and TRBJ2-1; D gene unclear. V was cut by 0 bases and J by 6 bases, with 0 bases left in between. This CDR3 is 10 amino acids long. Germline CDR1 DFQATT, CDR2 SNEGSKA (reference sequence). CDR3 region: CSARDNEQFF. CDR3 bases: TGCAGTGCTAGAGACAATGAGCAGTTCTTC.

The V gene is TRBV20-1, the J gene TRBJ1-1, with unresolved D. The CDR3 consists of 11 residues. Trimming shortened V by 8 bases and J by 2 bases, and 9 bases separated the two germline ends. CDR1 and CDR2 (germline): DFQATT, SNEGSKA (reference sequence). In DNA form, the CDR3 reads TGCAGTTCACGTAGTAACACTGAAGCTTTCTTT. It specifies CSSRSNTEAFF.

The rearrangement links TRBV2 to TRBJ1-6; TRBD1 matches at 7 bases. Germline V CDR1 and CDR2: SNHLY, FYNNEI. J lost 3 bases, V lost 0 bases, and 8 bases had no gene match. The length of the CDR3 is 18 residues. This CDR3 reads CASSEARTGGSYNSPLHF. For the CDR3, the DNA is TGTGCCAGCAGTGAAGCCAGGACAGGAGGTAGCTATAATTCACCCCTCCACTTT.

V usage is TRBV13 and J usage is TRBJ1-6; D perhaps matches TRBD1 (5 bases). Germline CDR1 PRHDT, CDR2 FYEKMQ (reference sequence). The CDR3 length is 16 residues. The ends were cut back, 5 bases at V and 0 bases at J, with 11 bases in the middle. Written as DNA, the CDR3 is TGTGCCAGCAGCCGGAGACAGAGCTCCTATAATTCACCCCTCCACTTT. Protein: CASSRRQSSYNSPLHF. Full variable domain (outside the CDR3, taken from reference TRBV13 and TRBJ1-6): AAGVIQSPRHLIKEKRETATLKCYPIPRHDTVYWYQQGPGQDPQFLISFYEKMQSDKGSIPDRFSAQQFSDYHSELNMSSLELGDSALYFCASSRRQSSYNSPLHFGNGTRLTVT.

This sequence joins TRBV30 and TRBJ2-7; D tentatively reads TRBD1 or TRBD2 (6 bases each). Germline V gene sequence: CDR1 GTSNPN, CDR2 SVGIG (reference sequence). This CDR3 is built from 11 residues. With 5 bases removed from V and 5 bases from J, the gap between germline ends came to 10 bases. CDR3 DNA sequence: TGTGCCTGGTCGGGGGCCAACGAGCAGTACTTC. Protein sequence: CAWSGANEQYF.

A few counts support this clone. The J gene is TRBJ2-7, the V gene TRBV18, with a possible D match to TRBD1 (5 bases). Trimming pared 4 bases from V and 0 bases from J, leaving 16 bases between. From germline, CDR1 is KGHSH and CDR2 LQKENI. The CDR3 runs to 16 residues. The CDR3 sequence is CASSRPPGISSYEQYF. The CDR3 DNA follows: TGTGCCAGCTCACGCCCCCCAGGGATTAGCTCCTACGAGCAGTACTTC. The entire variable domain, with the rest obtained from reference TRBV18 and TRBJ2-7, is as follows: NAGVMQNPRHLVRRRGQEARLRCSPMKGHSHVYWYRQLPEEGLKFMVYLQKENIIDESGMPKERFSAEFPKEGPSILRIQQVVRGDSAAYFCASSRPPGISSYEQYFGPGTRLTVT.

This clone was detected only a few times. V usage is TRBV27 and J usage is TRBJ1-6; D possibly corresponds to TRBD1 (6 bases). Germline CDR1 reads MNHEY; CDR2 reads SMNVEV (reference sequence). The V and J ends lost 2 bases and 6 bases respectively, with 11 bases between them. The CDR3 is made up of 15 amino acids. CDR3 bases: TGTGCCAGCAGTTTACTTGGCAGGGGTAATTCACCCCTCCACTTT. Translating it yields CASSLLGRGNSPLHF.

V usage is TRBV5-1 and J usage is TRBJ2-3; D remains unclear. Trimming left V 0 bases short and J 1 base short, with 6 bases between. Germline loops: CDR1 SGHRS, CDR2 YFSETQ. The CDR3 covers 14 residues. CDR3 in DNA: TGCGCCAGCAGCTTGGGGTTCGGCACAGATACGCAGTATTTT. It translates to CASSLGFGTDTQYF.

In this sample, this clone turned up a few times. The chain couples TRBV5-4 to TRBJ2-7, with a possible D match to TRBD1 (5 bases). The V and J ends lost 4 bases and 6 bases respectively, with 8 bases between them. CDR1 and CDR2 from the germline V gene are SGHNT and YYREEE (reference sequence). CDR3 length: 11 amino acids. CDR3 protein: CASSQRGEQYF. Here the CDR3 DNA reads TGTGCCAGCAGCCAAAGGGGCGAGCAGTACTTC. Variable domain in full (rest from reference TRBV5-4 and TRBJ2-7): ETGVTQSPTHLIKTRGQQVTLRCSSQSGHNTVSWYQQALGQGPQFIFQYYREEENGRGNFPPRFSGLQFPNYSSELNVNALELDDSALYLCASSQRGEQYFGPGTRLTVT.

This clone is termed medium-sized. The chain is built from TRBV20-1 and TRBJ2-1; 8 nucleotides match TRBD2. The CDR3 is 10 residues long. Germline assignment: CDR1 DFQATT and CDR2 SNEGSKA (reference sequence). V dropped 6 bases and J dropped 10; count of bases not matched to a gene: 2. CDR3 coding DNA: TGCAGTGCCGGCGGGGGGGAGCAGTTCTTC. It translates to CSAGGGEQFF.

This clone was seen more than once but under ten times. The V call is TRBV10-3, the J call TRBJ1-1; no firm D call. The CDR3 has 11 amino acids. V was cut by 4 bases and J by 8 bases, with 8 bases left in between. The germline gives CDR1 ENHRY, CDR2 SYGVKD. The CDR3 region has the DNA TGTGCCATCAGTGTCGGGAGAGAAGCTTTCTTT. Residues: CAISVGREAFF.

In this sample, this clone turned up a few times. The V gene is TRBV20-1, the J gene TRBJ2-3; D is unresolved. V dropped 3 bases and J dropped 5 bases, with 6 bases sitting between them. Germline V lookup: CDR1 DFQATT, CDR2 SNEGSKA (reference sequence). The CDR3 runs to 11 residues. The CDR3 here is CSASRQDTQYF. The DNA for the CDR3 is TGCAGTGCTAGCCGCCAAGATACGCAGTATTTT.

The chain has TRBV7-2 and TRBJ1-1, with D perhaps matching TRBD1 (5 bases). V lost 1 base and J 2 bases, leaving 14 bases between the germline ends. Germline CDR1 SGHTA, CDR2 FQGNSA. The CDR3 length is 16 residues. The chain's CDR3 is CASSLGGTGTNTEAFF. The DNA of the CDR3 is TGTGCCAGCAGCTTAGGCGGGACGGGGACCAACACTGAAGCTTTCTTT.

This clone was seen repeatedly, ten times or more. V is TRBV11-2 and J is TRBJ2-1; D not resolved. Germline loops: CDR1 SGHAT, CDR2 FQNNGV. This CDR3 has 14 amino acids. With 1 base removed from V and 7 bases from J, the gap between germline ends came to 11 bases. The CDR3 region is CASSLAGRTNEQFF. As DNA, the CDR3 is TGTGCCAGCAGCTTAGCGGGTCGAACGAATGAGCAGTTCTTC.

The chain joins TRBV10-3 to TRBJ1-5; 7 nucleotides match TRBD1. The germline CDR1 and CDR2 sequences are ENHRY and SYGVKD. The CDR3 consists of 14 residues. Trimming removed 5 bases from V and 2 bases from J; junction bases left unmatched: 3. The CDR3 protein is CAISSQGGNQPQHF. CDR3 in DNA: TGTGCCATCAGTAGCCAGGGGGGCAATCAGCCCCAGCATTTT.

This clone has a count of ten or more. The V call is TRBV7-9, the J call TRBJ1-1; maybe TRBD1 (6 bases). The CDR3 sequence is 13 residues long. The V end was cut by 7 bases, the J end by 4 bases, with 13 bases between. Germline CDR1 reads SEHNR; CDR2 reads FQNEAQ (reference sequence). The CDR3 sequence is CASIKTGTTEAFF. CDR3 nucleotide sequence: TGTGCCAGCATAAAAACAGGGACCACTGAAGCTTTCTTT.

The chain links TRBV5-1 to TRBJ2-3, with D unresolved. The CDR3 covers 16 residues. V dropped 3 bases and J dropped 0 bases, with 14 bases sitting between them. Germline-derived CDR1 and CDR2 are SGHRS and YFSETQ. The CDR3, as DNA: TGCGCCAGCAGCTCCTCTGCCGCTACTAGCACAGATACGCAGTATTTT. This codes for CASSSSAATSTDTQYF.

In its sample, this clone was seen a few times. V usage is TRBV4-1 and J usage is TRBJ2-1; 9 bases map to TRBD2. Trimming removed 4 bases from V and 9 bases from J; junction bases left unmatched: 13. CDR3 length: 16 amino acids. Germline CDR1 is MGHRA and CDR2 is YSYEKL. CDR3 DNA sequence: TGCGCCAGCAGCCCCTCGCAGCGGGGGGAAGTAGGTGAGCAGTTCTTC. Amino acid sequence: CASSPSQRGEVGEQFF.

J is TRBJ2-7 and V is TRBV7-2, with D perhaps matching TRBD1 (6 bases). The CDR3 is 14 amino acids. Germline V gene lookup returns CDR1 SGHTA and CDR2 FQGNSA. The V gene lost 1 base and the J gene lost 11 bases, with 18 bases spanning the gap. For the CDR3, the DNA is TGTGCCAGCAGCTTAGAGGGCAGGGGCCAACGGGAGTACTTC. Residues: CASSLEGRGQREYF.

The chain couples TRBV7-2 to TRBJ2-5, with a possible D match to TRBD2 (7 bases). The germline V gene encodes CDR1 SGHTA and CDR2 FQGNSA. The germline V and J ends were trimmed by 5 bases and 5 bases, with 21 bases remaining between them. The CDR3 loop spans 16 amino acids. The CDR3 loop reads CASSPLGGRLGETQYF. CDR3 coding DNA: TGTGCCAGCAGCCCCCTGGGGGGGCGGTTGGGTGAGACCCAGTACTTC.

V usage is TRBV28 and J usage is TRBJ1-2; 8 nucleotides agree with TRBD1. Looked up from germline, CDR1 is MDHEN and CDR2 is SYDVKM. V lost 3 bases, J lost 5 bases, and 8 bases stayed unmatched. The length of the CDR3 is 15 residues. In DNA, the CDR3 is TGTGCCAGCAGTTTTTCCCCGACAGGGGTGTATGGCTACACCTTC. It specifies CASSFSPTGVYGYTF.

The sample holds a few counts of this clone. V gene TRBV4-3 combines with J gene TRBJ2-5; no firm D call. Per germline, CDR1 LGHNA and CDR2 YSLEER. The CDR3 is made up of 15 amino acids. V gave up 4 bases and J gave up 3 bases, with 15 bases separating them. In DNA form, the CDR3 reads TGCGCCAGCAGCCCCTCGGGTGGGATCAAAGAGACCCAGTACTTC. Its protein is CASSPSGGIKETQYF.

V is TRBV6-5 and J is TRBJ1-1; tentatively, D is TRBD1 (5 bases). The germline V gene has CDR1 MNHEY and CDR2 SVGAGI. V lost 4 bases to trimming and J lost 2 bases, with 17 bases between them. CDR3 length: 16 residues. CDR3 protein: CASSFQQGLRNTEAFF. CDR3 DNA: TGTGCCAGCAGTTTCCAGCAGGGTCTAAGAAACACTGAAGCTTTCTTT.

The table lists this clone with many counts. The chain carries TRBV19 and TRBJ2-4; 8 bases align to TRBD2. CDR1 and CDR2 (germline): LNHDA, SQIVND (reference sequence). The CDR3 contains 15 residues. V lost 3 bases and J lost 6; bases outside the gene matches: 7. In nucleotides, the CDR3 is TGTGCCAGTAGTATCAAGCGGGGGCAGGGAAACATTCAGTACTTC. As protein: CASSIKRGQGNIQYF.

The sample holds many counts of this clone. The chain employs TRBV6-5 and TRBJ1-5; 7 bases line up with TRBD1. CDR1 and CDR2 (germline): MNHEY, SVGAGI. The CDR3 consists of 15 residues. J lost 3 bases, V lost 2 bases, and 4 bases had no gene match. CDR3 residues: CASSYRQGNNQPQHF. CDR3 in DNA: TGTGCCAGCAGTTACCGACAGGGAAACAATCAGCCCCAGCATTTT.

This clone was observed a handful of times. The chain employs TRBV9 and TRBJ2-3; tentatively, D is TRBD1 (6 bases). The CDR3 length is 16 residues. Trimming pared 6 bases from V and 0 bases from J, leaving 17 bases between. Per germline, CDR1 SGDLS and CDR2 YYNGEE. The CDR3 region has the DNA TGTGCCAGCACTCTTACAGGGTTAACTAGCACAGATACGCAGTATTTT. It translates to CASTLTGLTSTDTQYF.

The chain has TRBV11-2 and TRBJ1-6; tentative D call: TRBD1 (6 bases). Germline V gives CDR1 SGHAT, CDR2 FQNNGV. CDR3 length equals 14 residues. The V gene lost 5 bases and the J gene lost 7 bases, with 12 bases spanning the gap. The CDR3 DNA reads TGTGCCAGCAGCGGGGGGGGCGACAATTCACCCCTCCACTTT. Translated: CASSGGGDNSPLHF.

This clone came up a few times. The CDR3 loop is CASSQDGAGRGEKLFF. CDR3 DNA sequence: TGCGCCAGCAGCCAAGACGGGGCGGGGAGGGGAGAAAAACTGTTTTTT. The chain recombines TRBV4-3 with TRBJ1-4; the D gene is possibly TRBD1 (5 bases). CDR3 length equals 16 residues. The V end was cut by 0 bases, the J end by 8 bases, with 16 bases between. Per germline, CDR1 LGHNA and CDR2 YSLEER.